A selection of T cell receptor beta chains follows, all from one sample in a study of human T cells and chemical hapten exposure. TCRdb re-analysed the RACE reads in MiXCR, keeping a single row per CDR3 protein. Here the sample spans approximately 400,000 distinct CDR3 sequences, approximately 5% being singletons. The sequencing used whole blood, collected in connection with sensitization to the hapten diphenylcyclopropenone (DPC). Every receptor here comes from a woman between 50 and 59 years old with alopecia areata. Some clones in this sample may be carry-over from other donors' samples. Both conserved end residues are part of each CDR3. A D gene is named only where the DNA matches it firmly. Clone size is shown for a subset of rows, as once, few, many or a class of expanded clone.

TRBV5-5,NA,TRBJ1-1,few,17,TGTGCCAGCAGCTTGGTGGTACGTCTCGGCGGGAACACTGAAGCTTTCTTT,CASSLVVRLGGNTEAFF
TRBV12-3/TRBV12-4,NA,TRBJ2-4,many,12,TGTGCCAGCACTGTACAGGGAAACATTCAGTACTTC,CASTVQGNIQYF
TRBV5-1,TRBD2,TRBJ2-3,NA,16,TGCGCCAGCAGTCGGGGACTAGCGGGGGCGACAGATACGCAGTATTTT,CASSRGLAGATDTQYF
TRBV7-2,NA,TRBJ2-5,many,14,TGTGCCAGCAGCTTAGCTCGCGGGGATGAGACCCAGTACTTC,CASSLARGDETQYF
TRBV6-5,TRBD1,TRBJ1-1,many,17,TGTGCCAGCAGTCCCTACAGGGGGCTCGGGGGAAACACTGAAGCTTTCTTT,CASSPYRGLGGNTEAFF
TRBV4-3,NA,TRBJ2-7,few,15,TGCGCCAGCAGCGTACAGGGACGGGGTAACTACGAGCAGTACTTC,CASSVQGRGNYEQYF
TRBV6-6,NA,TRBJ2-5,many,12,TGTGCCAGCTTTGGGCCGGGGGAGACCCAGTACTTC,CASFGPGETQYF
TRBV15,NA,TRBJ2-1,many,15,TGTGCCACCAGCAGAGATAGCCGGGGGACGAATGAGCAGTTCTTC,CATSRDSRGTNEQFF
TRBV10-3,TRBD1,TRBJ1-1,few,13,TGTGCCATCAGGACAGGGGCGAGCACTGAAGCTTTCTTT,CAIRTGASTEAFF
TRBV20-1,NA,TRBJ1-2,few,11,TGCAGTGCTACGAACCGGACCCTTTACACCTTC,CSATNRTLYTF
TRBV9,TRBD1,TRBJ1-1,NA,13,TGTGCCAGCAGCCCAAGGACAGGGCAGGCAGCTTTCTTT,CASSPRTGQAAFF
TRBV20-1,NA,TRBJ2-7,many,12,TGCAGTGCCGCCACAGGGACCCACGAGCAGTACTTC,CSAATGTHEQYF
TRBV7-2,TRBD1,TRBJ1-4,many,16,TGTGCCAGCAGCTTAGCGGTTGGACAGGGGTATGAAAAACTGTTTTTT,CASSLAVGQGYEKLFF
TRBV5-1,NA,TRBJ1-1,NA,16,TGCGCCAGCAGCTCATCGGGACATGATGTGAACACTGAAGCTTTCTTT,CASSSSGHDVNTEAFF
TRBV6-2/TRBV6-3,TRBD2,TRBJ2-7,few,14,TGTGCCAGCAGATTGGCGGGAGGGCCGGGGGAGCAGTACTTC,CASRLAGGPGEQYF
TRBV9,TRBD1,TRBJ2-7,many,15,TGTGCCAGCAGCACCGGACAGGGGGCGATCCACGAGCAGTACTTC,CASSTGQGAIHEQYF
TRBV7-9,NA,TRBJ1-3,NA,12,TGTGCCCTAGGGGGGGGCGGAAACACCATATATTTT,CALGGGGNTIYF
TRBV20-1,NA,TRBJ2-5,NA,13,TGCAGTGCTAGAGACAGGGTACAAGAGACCCAGTACTTC,CSARDRVQETQYF
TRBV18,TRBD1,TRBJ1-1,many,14,TGTGCCAGCTCATCGACACAGGGGAGAACTGAAGCTTTCTTT,CASSSTQGRTEAFF
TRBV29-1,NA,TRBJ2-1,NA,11,TGCAGCGTAAATAGCGACAATGAGCAGTTCTTC,CSVNSDNEQFF
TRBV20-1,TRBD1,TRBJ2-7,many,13,TGCAGTGCCCCGGGACAGACCTACGGTGAGCAGTACTTC,CSAPGQTYGEQYF
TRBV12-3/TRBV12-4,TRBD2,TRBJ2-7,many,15,TGTGCCAGCAGTCCACGACTAGCGGGAACGGGGGAGCAGTACTTC,CASSPRLAGTGEQYF
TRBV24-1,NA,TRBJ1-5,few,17,TGTGCCACCAGTCCACCCCCTCCGATAGCGGGGGATCAGCCCCAGCATTTT,CATSPPPPIAGDQPQHF
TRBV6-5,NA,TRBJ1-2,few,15,TGTGCCAGCAGTTTCGCCCCCGGGGGTGGGAATGGCTACACCTTC,CASSFAPGGGNGYTF
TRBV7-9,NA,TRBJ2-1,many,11,TGTGCCAGCACGGGCTCGTGGGAGCAGTTCTTC,CASTGSWEQFF
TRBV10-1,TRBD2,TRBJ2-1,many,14,TGCGCCAGCCTTCTAGCGGGGTCCTACAATGAGCAGTTCTTC,CASLLAGSYNEQFF
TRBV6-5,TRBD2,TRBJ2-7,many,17,TGTGCCAGCAGTACCACCCTAGGGCGGGGGAGCTCCTACGAGCAGTACTTC,CASSTTLGRGSSYEQYF
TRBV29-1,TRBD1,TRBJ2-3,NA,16,TGCAGCGTTGAAGATCGGTGGGCAGGGGGTATAGATACGCAGTATTTT,CSVEDRWAGGIDTQYF
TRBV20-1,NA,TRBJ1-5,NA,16,TGCAGTGCTAGAGATCTTGGAAGAGGGAGAGATCAGCCCCAGCATTTT,CSARDLGRGRDQPQHF
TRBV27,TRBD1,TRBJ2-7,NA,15,TGTGCCAGCAGTTCCCCCGGGACAGTCTCCTACGAGCAGTACTTC,CASSSPGTVSYEQYF
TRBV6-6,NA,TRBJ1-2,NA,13,TGTGCCAGCAAGCAGGGTGTGGGCTATGGCTACACCTTC,CASKQGVGYGYTF
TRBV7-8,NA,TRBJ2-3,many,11,TGTGCCAGCAGCATCCAAGATACGCAGTATTTT,CASSIQDTQYF
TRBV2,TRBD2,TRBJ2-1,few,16,TGTGCCAGCACCCCCGGCGGGGGGAAGAATCACAATGAGCAGTTCTTC,CASTPGGGKNHNEQFF
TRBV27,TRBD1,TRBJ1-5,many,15,TGTGCCAGCAGTTGGGGACAGGGCCCCCATCAGCCCCAGCATTTT,CASSWGQGPHQPQHF
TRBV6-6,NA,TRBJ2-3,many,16,TGTGCCAGCAGTTACGGGGCTTCTAGCGGCACAGATACGCAGTATTTT,CASSYGASSGTDTQYF
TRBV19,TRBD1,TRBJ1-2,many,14,TGTGCCAGTCGCCCTCAGACAGGGGCGGGTGGCTACACCTTC,CASRPQTGAGGYTF
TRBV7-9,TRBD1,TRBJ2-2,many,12,TGTGCCAGCAGACACAGGGGCGGGGAGCTGTTTTTT,CASRHRGGELFF
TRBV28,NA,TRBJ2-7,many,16,TGTGCCAGCATCCCAGCTGCGGGTACGGGCCGGTACGAGCAGTACTTC,CASIPAAGTGRYEQYF
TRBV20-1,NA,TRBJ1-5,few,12,TGCAGTGCTGGGGGCACAGATCAGCCCCAGCATTTT,CSAGGTDQPQHF
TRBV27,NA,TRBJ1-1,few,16,TGTGCCAGCAGTTTATTCTTAGGGGAAGGAGGCACTGAAGCTTTCTTT,CASSLFLGEGGTEAFF
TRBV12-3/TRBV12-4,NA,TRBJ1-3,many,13,TGTGCCAGCACAGTGGAATCTGGAAACACCATATATTTT,CASTVESGNTIYF
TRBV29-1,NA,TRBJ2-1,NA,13,TGCAGCGGTGTCCGGGCTTTGGGAAATGAGCAGTTCTTC,CSGVRALGNEQFF
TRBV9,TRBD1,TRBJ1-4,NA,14,TGTGCCAGCAGCGGGGGGACAGCACTTGCGGAACTGTTTTTT,CASSGGTALAELFF
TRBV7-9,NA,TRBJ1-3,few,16,TGTGCCAGCAGCCAAAAACCGACAGGATCGGGAAACACCATATATTTT,CASSQKPTGSGNTIYF
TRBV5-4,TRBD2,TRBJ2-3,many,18,TGTGCCAGCAGCTTGGTTCAGGTAGCGGGGGGGCCCCCGGATACGCAGTATTTT,CASSLVQVAGGPPDTQYF
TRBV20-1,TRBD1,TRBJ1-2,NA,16,TGCAGTGCTAGAGTAACAGGGGTCCAAATTAACTATGGCTACACCTTC,CSARVTGVQINYGYTF
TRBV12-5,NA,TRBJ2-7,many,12,TGTGCTAGTGGTTCCGAAAAGGGCGAGCAGTACTTC,CASGSEKGEQYF
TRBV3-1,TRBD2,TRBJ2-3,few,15,TGTGCCAGCAGTCGGACTAGCGGGGAAACGGATACGCAGTATTTT,CASSRTSGETDTQYF
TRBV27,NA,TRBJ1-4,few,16,TGTGCCAGCAGTTACGTGGGGGGCGTAACTAATGAAAAACTGTTTTTT,CASSYVGGVTNEKLFF
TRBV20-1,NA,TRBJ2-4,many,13,TGCAGTGCTAGTAACATAGCCAAAAACATTCAGTACTTC,CSASNIAKNIQYF
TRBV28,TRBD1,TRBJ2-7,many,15,TGTGCCAGCAGTCAGCCGGGACAGGGGGCGCGTGAGCAGTACTTC,CASSQPGQGAREQYF
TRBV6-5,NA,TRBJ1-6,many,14,TGTGCCAGCAGTTACGGAGGCACACCTTCACCCCTCCACTTT,CASSYGGTPSPLHF
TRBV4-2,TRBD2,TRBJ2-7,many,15,TGTGCCAGCAGCCAAGAAGTGAATAGCGGGTACGAGCAGTACTTC,CASSQEVNSGYEQYF
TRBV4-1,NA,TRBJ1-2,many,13,TGCGCCAGCAGCCAAGAGGGCAGCTATGGCTACACCTTC,CASSQEGSYGYTF
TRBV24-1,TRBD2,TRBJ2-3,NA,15,TGTGCCACCAGTGACCCGGGACTAGGGTCAGATACGCAGTATTTT,CATSDPGLGSDTQYF